This TCR beta chain was identified during a study of shared clonotypes between healthy human individuals. Replicate PCRs from sorted subsets contained about 0.2 ug DNA, which is 29,000 or so T cell genomes. Method: immunoSEQ multiplex PCR; TCRdb's copy keeps in-frame clones and lacks some. The sample shows approximately 2.4 million clones, 90% to 97% of them seen only once. Of note for this clone: The sample holds other DNA sequences that translate to the same CDR3.

This CDR3 is built from 14 residues. Germline V gene data show CDR1 as LNHDA and CDR2 as SQIVND (reference sequence). Deletions cut 1 base from V and 4 bases from J, with 8 bases between. This clonotype was sampled from a man younger than 30 in good health. Sample: naive CD4+ T cells sorted from blood. Stated subset: CD45RA+ positively selected. J is TRBJ1-5 and V is TRBV19; D is possibly TRBD1 (5 bases). The CDR3 spells CASSIVPGNQPQHF. The DNA of the CDR3 is TGTGCCAGTAGTATAGTGCCAGGGAATCAGCCCCAGCATTTT.